This T cell receptor beta chain was observed in a study of glioma-infiltrating T cells. Amplification of TCR alpha and beta CDR3 regions from RNA used iRepertoire nested multiplex PCR. MiXCR, run by TCRdb on the multiplex PCR reads, gives a single entry per CDR3 protein. The table has approximately 120,000 distinct CDR3 sequences, more than 20% seen once. The TCR sequence derives from a human donor with low-grade glioma or glioblastoma, undergoing nonglioma brain surgery, or in good health (not recorded which). The source material was glioma tissue, nonneoplastic brain tissue, or PBMCs (not recorded which).

CDR3 nucleotides: TGCAGCGTTGCGCTAGCGGGAGGGCCAAATACGCAGTATTTT. Its protein product is CSVALAGGPNTQYF. This chain links TRBV29-1 with TRBJ2-3, with TRBD2 matching 12 bases. This CDR3 region has 14 residues. V lost 4 bases, J lost 7 bases, and 6 bases stayed unmatched. Germline V gene sequence: CDR1 SQVTM, CDR2 ANQGSEA.